These 28 T cell receptor beta chains share one sample of origin, sequenced in a study of blood T cell repertoires in COVID-19. Repertoires were generated with immunoSEQ multiplex PCR, while TCRdb's copy carries only in-frame clones and drops some. Here the sample spans hundreds of thousands of clones, roughly 85% being singletons. What was sequenced was PBMCs or T cells enriched from blood (not recorded which). The receptors originated from a woman in her forties or fifties with acute COVID-19.

The chain recombines TRBV27 with TRBJ2-3, with 10 bases matching TRBD1. This CDR3 has 15 residues. Trimming at V came to 7 bases and at J to 1 base, leaving 5 bases not matched to a gene. The germline CDR1 and CDR2 sequences are MNHEY and SMNVEV (reference sequence). The CDR3 protein is CASMTGGAGTDTQYF. The CDR3 DNA follows: TGTGCCAGCATGACAGGGGGCGCGGGCACAGATACGCAGTATTTT.

The chain has TRBV7-2 and TRBJ1-2; TRBD1 matches at 9 bases. The germline V gene has CDR1 SGHTA and CDR2 FQGNSA. V gave up 6 bases and J gave up 8 bases; unmatched junction bases: 13. The CDR3 contains 15 residues. DNA of the CDR3: TGTGCCAGCAGTTTGTCAACAGGGGGCGCAGGGGGCTACACCTTC. Its translation is CASSLSTGGAGGYTF.

The chain carries TRBV9 and TRBJ1-1; TRBD1 matches 8 bases. Trimming cost V 1 base and J 3 bases; bases outside gene matches: 2. Germline CDR1 SGDLS, CDR2 YYNGEE. The CDR3 spans 14 residues. The CDR3 sequence: CASSVQGADTEAFF. CDR3 DNA sequence: TGTGCCAGCAGCGTACAGGGGGCAGACACTGAAGCTTTCTTT.

The chain links TRBV7-2 to TRBJ1-1; 7 nucleotides align to TRBD1. V shed 0 bases, J shed 2 bases, and the junction held 3 bases outside the gene matches. The CDR3 contains 15 residues. Germline CDR1 reads SGHTA; CDR2 reads FQGNSA. CDR3: CASSLAGQRNTEAFF. In nucleotides, the CDR3 is TGTGCCAGCAGCTTAGCGGGACAGAGAAACACTGAAGCTTTCTTT.

The table lists this clone with a count of one. V gene TRBV10-3 combines with J gene TRBJ1-2; TRBD1 matches 7 bases. Germline CDR1 reads ENHRY; CDR2 reads SYGVKD. This CDR3 spans 14 amino acids. Germline trimming cut 0 bases from V and 7 bases from J; bases unmatched to any gene: 5. The CDR3 protein is CAISESNRGSGYTF. The CDR3 DNA reads as TGTGCCATCAGTGAGTCAAACAGGGGTAGTGGCTACACCTTC.

The chain carries TRBV5-1 and TRBJ2-2; 10 bases map to TRBD1. The V segment lost 4 bases and the J segment 7 bases; nucleotides outside the gene matches: 7. The CDR3 runs 15 residues. Germline V lookup: CDR1 SGHRS, CDR2 YFSETQ. The CDR3 sequence is CASSKRQGAGGELFF. The CDR3 DNA sequence: TGCGCCAGCAGCAAACGACAGGGGGCTGGCGGGGAGCTGTTTTTT.

V gene TRBV4-1 combines with J gene TRBJ2-1, with D perhaps matching TRBD1 (6 bases). The germline CDR1 and CDR2 sequences are MGHRA and YSYEKL. V was cut by 3 bases and J by 3 bases, with 15 bases left in between. This CDR3 contains 16 residues. The CDR3: CASSQSKGTYYNEQFF. The CDR3, as DNA: TGCGCCAGCAGCCAGAGCAAGGGGACATACTACAATGAGCAGTTCTTC.

The CDR3 is CASRGQGDTEAFF. CDR3 sequence (DNA): TGCGCCAGCCGCGGACAGGGGGACACTGAAGCTTTCTTT. The chain employs TRBV10-1 and TRBJ1-1; TRBD1 matches at 10 bases. The germline V gene has CDR1 WNHNN and CDR2 SYGVQD (reference sequence). The CDR3 has 13 residues. The trim removed 8 bases at V and 3 bases at J, leaving 3 bases unmatched.

J is TRBJ2-7 and V is TRBV7-8; 7 nucleotides match TRBD1. Germline assignment: CDR1 SGHVS and CDR2 FQNEAQ. After removal of 2 bases from V and 6 bases from J, the junction contained 13 bases not matched to a gene. This CDR3 comprises 16 residues. CDR3 sequence (DNA): TGTGCCAGCAGCTTACGGGACAGCCTAAGGGGTGGCGAGCAGTACTTC. It codes for CASSLRDSLRGGEQYF.

V is TRBV29-1 and J is TRBJ2-3, with D possibly TRBD1 on 6 matching bases. The CDR3 has 11 amino acids. Trimming pared 7 bases from V and 2 bases from J, leaving 7 bases between. In germline, CDR1 is SQVTM, CDR2 ANQGSEA. CDR3 protein: CSGDNTDTQYF. Here the CDR3 DNA reads TGCAGCGGGGACAACACAGATACGCAGTATTTT.

The chain uses TRBV6-2 or TRBV6-3 and TRBJ2-7; D possibly corresponds to TRBD2 (5 bases). Germline CDR1 and CDR2: MNHEY and SVGEGT. CDR3 length: 17 amino acids. Trimming pared 1 base from V and 1 base from J, leaving 17 bases between. The CDR3 DNA reads as TGTGCCAGCAGTTACTTGGCTTCCGGAGGTTTTTCCTACGAGCAGTACTTC. It codes for CASSYLASGGFSYEQYF.

V is TRBV5-4 and J is TRBJ1-2; TRBD1 matches at 7 bases. This CDR3 spans 14 amino acids. With V trimmed by 4 bases and J by 12 bases, 15 bases remained unmatched. In germline, CDR1 is SGHNT, CDR2 YYREEE (reference sequence). This chain's CDR3 is CASSHKRQGLEHTF. CDR3 DNA: TGTGCCAGCAGCCATAAGAGACAGGGACTGGAGCACACCTTC.

This clone came up once. V gene TRBV30 combines with J gene TRBJ1-2; 9 bases map to TRBD1. The CDR3 consists of 13 residues. The trim removed 4 bases at V and 8 bases at J, leaving 8 bases unmatched. CDR1 is GTSNPN, CDR2 SVGIG, per germline (reference sequence). The CDR3, as DNA: TGTGCCTGGACTACAGGGGGCTCGGTCGGCTACACCTTC. The encoded protein is CAWTTGGSVGYTF.

V and J are TRBV18 and TRBJ2-7; TRBD2 agrees at 7 bases. Unmatched junction bases numbered 12, after V lost 3 bases and J lost 7 bases. The CDR3 totals 15 residues. CDR1 KGHSH and CDR2 LQKENI come from the germline V gene. The CDR3 DNA reads TGTGCCAGCTCACCCGAGAGTCAGGGAGGGGCGGAGCAGTACTTC. It is translated as CASSPESQGGAEQYF. Based on the CDR3 plus reference TRBV18 and TRBJ2-7, the full variable domain is NAGVMQNPRHLVRRRGQEARLRCSPMKGHSHVYWYRQLPEEGLKFMVYLQKENIIDESGMPKERFSAEFPKEGPSILRIQQVVRGDSAAYFCASSPESQGGAEQYFGPGTRLTVT.

This clone appeared a few times. The chain recombines TRBV3-1 (or the pseudogene TRBV3-2) with TRBJ1-2; 10 bases fit TRBD1. In germline, CDR1 is LGHDT, CDR2 YNNKEL (reference sequence). The CDR3 is 16 amino acids. V trimming: 1 base; J trimming: 3 bases; junction bases outside the gene matches: 5. The CDR3 loop reads CASSQAGQGFDYGYTF. CDR3 bases: TGTGCCAGCAGCCAAGCGGGACAGGGGTTTGACTATGGCTACACCTTC.

This chain connects TRBV24-1 to TRBJ2-2; perhaps TRBD1 as D (5 bases). This CDR3 comprises 14 residues. With 2 bases removed from V and 4 bases from J, the gap between germline ends came to 7 bases. Germline lookup yields CDR1 KGHDR and CDR2 SFDVKD. CDR3 protein: CATSDSDITGELFF. The CDR3 region has the DNA TGTGCCACCAGTGATTCGGACATCACCGGGGAGCTGTTTTTT.

V usage is TRBV6-9 and J usage is TRBJ2-1; TRBD1 might be the D (6 bases). Germline-derived CDR1 and CDR2 are MNHGY and SVAAGI. V was trimmed by 2 bases and J by 4 bases, leaving 18 bases between them. The CDR3 has 17 residues. The CDR3 DNA follows: TGTGCCAGCAGTTATCGGAAAACGGGACACCTATACAATGAGCAGTTCTTC. This gives the protein CASSYRKTGHLYNEQFF.

The chain links TRBV5-1 to TRBJ2-1; no clear D. This CDR3 has 15 amino acids. The germline V and J ends were trimmed by 2 bases and 6 bases, with 15 bases remaining between them. Germline V gene data show CDR1 as SGHRS and CDR2 as YFSETQ. CDR3 sequence: CASSLIVVTVNEQFF. The CDR3, as DNA: TGCGCCAGCAGCTTAATCGTAGTAACCGTCAATGAGCAGTTCTTC.

The V gene is TRBV19, the J gene TRBJ1-5; the match to TRBD1 covers 10 bases. V dropped 5 bases and J dropped 6; count of bases not matched to a gene: 10. Germline CDR1 is LNHDA and CDR2 is SQIVND (reference sequence). CDR3 length: 16 residues. The CDR3 bases are TGTGCCAGTAGTCCCCGGAAGGGACAGGGGACTCAGCCCCAGCATTTT. Protein sequence: CASSPRKGQGTQPQHF.

The chain uses TRBV6-5 and TRBJ2-3; the match to TRBD1 covers 7 bases. Germline V lookup: CDR1 MNHEY, CDR2 SVGAGI. The CDR3 extends over 15 amino acids. Unmatched junction bases numbered 8, after V lost 5 bases and J lost 3 bases. The CDR3 protein is CASSLTGLGTDTQYF. The CDR3 nucleotides are TGTGCCAGCAGTCTGACAGGGTTGGGAACAGATACGCAGTATTTT.

The chain uses TRBV28 and TRBJ1-1; no clear D. Germline loops: CDR1 MDHEN, CDR2 SYDVKM. The CDR3 has 15 residues. Trimming took off 7 bases at V and 2 bases at J, with 17 bases between the two ends. The CDR3: CASTSGTEANTEAFF. CDR3 bases: TGTGCCAGCACCTCGGGAACAGAAGCAAACACTGAAGCTTTCTTT. Full variable domain (rest looked up from reference TRBV28 and TRBJ1-1): DVKVTQSSRYLVKRTGEKVFLECVQDMDHENMFWYRQDPGLGLRLIYFSYDVKMKEKGDIPEGYSVSREKKERFSLILESASTNQTSMYLCASTSGTEANTEAFFGQGTRLTVV.

The gene calls are TRBV29-1 and TRBJ2-1, with 9 bases matching TRBD1. The CDR3 consists of 14 residues. Germline V gene sequence: CDR1 SQVTM, CDR2 ANQGSEA. The V segment lost 6 bases and the J segment 6 bases; nucleotides outside the gene matches: 9. This CDR3 reads CSVTPGQGGNEQFF. The CDR3 nucleotides read TGCAGCGTGACGCCGGGACAGGGTGGCAATGAGCAGTTCTTC.

This chain joins TRBV13 and TRBJ2-2; the D gene is possibly TRBD2 (5 bases). V lost 5 bases and J 6 bases, leaving 19 bases between the germline ends. CDR3 size: 16 residues. Germline V lookup: CDR1 PRHDT, CDR2 FYEKMQ (reference sequence). The CDR3 nucleotides are TGTGCCAGCAGCGCCGCCTTAGCGTCCCCGGCCGGGGAGCTGTTTTTT. Residues: CASSAALASPAGELFF.

CDR3 sequence reads: CASSQDRAQGEKLFF. CDR3 in DNA: TGTGCCAGCAGCCAAGACAGGGCCCAGGGCGAAAAACTGTTTTTT. The chain couples TRBV3-1 (or the pseudogene TRBV3-2) to TRBJ1-4; the D gene is possibly TRBD1 (5 bases). Germline V gives CDR1 LGHDT, CDR2 YNNKEL (reference sequence). Trimming took off 0 bases at V and 8 bases at J, with 13 bases between the two ends. This CDR3 comprises 15 residues.

This chain uses TRBV7-2 with TRBJ1-5, with a possible D match to TRBD1 (5 bases). V was trimmed by 5 bases and J by 7 bases, leaving 18 bases between them. Germline CDR1 SGHTA, CDR2 FQGNSA. The CDR3 spans 15 residues. CDR3 loop: CASSPILGGSQPQHF. The CDR3 DNA is TGTGCCAGCAGCCCTATTTTGGGGGGGTCCCAGCCCCAGCATTTT. The entire variable domain, with the rest obtained from reference TRBV7-2 and TRBJ1-5, is as follows: GAGVSQSPSNKVTEKGKDVELRCDPISGHTALYWYRQSLGQGLEFLIYFQGNSAPDKSGLPSDRFSAERTGGSVSTLTIQRTQQEDSAVYLCASSPILGGSQPQHFGDGTRLSIL.

This clone showed up just once. The chain combines TRBV6-5 with TRBJ1-2; D gene ambiguous. V lost 4 bases and J 8 bases, leaving 14 bases between the germline ends. Germline V CDR1 and CDR2: MNHEY, SVGAGI. The CDR3 covers 13 residues. CDR3 in amino acids: CASSLSIEGGYTF. In DNA, the CDR3 is TGTGCCAGCAGTTTAAGTATCGAGGGCGGCTACACCTTC.

The rearrangement links TRBV7-9 to TRBJ2-1; a weak D match, TRBD2 (6 bases). Germline V CDR1 and CDR2: SEHNR, FQNEAQ (reference sequence). The CDR3 spans 16 residues. The ends were cut back, 4 bases at V and 4 bases at J, with 17 bases in the middle. The DNA of the CDR3 is TGTGCCAGCAGCTCTAGGGACTCCTCTCCATACAATGAGCAGTTCTTC. Translated, it gives CASSSRDSSPYNEQFF.

The V call is TRBV27, the J call TRBJ1-1; D is ambiguous. The V end lost 2 bases, the J end lost 9 bases, and 16 bases lay between the germline ends. Germline V CDR1 and CDR2: MNHEY, SMNVEV (reference sequence). This CDR3 contains 14 residues. The CDR3 loop is CASSLRDSPGKAFF. As DNA, the CDR3 is TGTGCCAGCAGTTTAAGAGACTCTCCGGGAAAAGCTTTCTTT.